A single sample gave rise to the 3 T cell receptor beta chains below, sequenced in a study of shared clonotypes between healthy human individuals (dated by TCRdb to about 2020). CD8 naive samples were CD45RO-negative cells positively selected for CCR7, giving a CD45RA+CCR7+ population that excluded TemRA cells. Preparation of the library involved the immunoSEQ multiplex PCR assay. TCRdb provides this immuneACCESS table in a form limited to in-frame rearrangements. Some clones are lacking; in checked studies, under half of them reflect an unresolved V gene, and why the rest are absent is not known. The sample table contains 2 million to 2.5 million clones; only one count was recorded for about 92% of them. The biggest ten clones account for 1.5% to 2% of the sample. Sequencing was performed on naive CD8+ T cells from PBMCs. The meaning of the sample's cell subset or site label: CD45RA+CCR7+. These receptors were taken from a man aged 18-30 years in good health. Some clones in this sample may be carry-over from other donors' samples.

V usage is TRBV7-9 and J usage is TRBJ1-4, with D maybe TRBD1 (5 bases). CDR1 is SEHNR, CDR2 FQNEAQ, per germline (reference sequence). CDR3 length equals 16 residues. V lost 4 bases and J lost 0, with 12 bases in between. The CDR3 loop reads CASSSPGAPTNEKLFF. CDR3 bases: TGTGCCAGCAGCTCCCCCGGGGCCCCAACTAATGAAAAACTGTTTTTT.

This clone was counted between two and nine times. This sequence joins TRBV27 and TRBJ2-2; 8 bases agree with TRBD2. Germline CDR1 MNHEY, CDR2 SMNVEV (reference sequence). The CDR3 is 14 residues long. The V gene end was trimmed by 6 bases and the J gene end by 4 bases; junction bases not matched to a gene: 4. CDR3 in DNA: TGTGCCAGCAGGACGGGACTAGGCACCGGGGAGCTGTTTTTT. Its translation: CASRTGLGTGELFF.

The chain links TRBV12-5 to TRBJ1-1; TRBD1 agrees at 8 bases. V gave up 1 base and J gave up 0 bases; unmatched junction bases: 10. The CDR3 runs 18 residues. From germline, CDR1 is LGHNT and CDR2 FRNRAP. The CDR3 sequence is CASGLATPATGVNTEAFF. The CDR3 nucleotides are TGTGCTAGTGGTTTGGCCACCCCCGCGACAGGGGTGAACACTGAAGCTTTCTTT.